What follows are 7 T cell receptor beta chains derived from one specimen sequenced in a study of T cell responses to AZD1222 COVID-19 vaccine. Produced via immunoSEQ multiplex PCR; TCRdb's table is partial and in-frame only. Among about 160,000 clones listed, roughly 94% were seen once. The sample consisted of peripheral blood, taken on day 0 of AZD1222 vaccination. The receptors derive from an adult in good health.

The chain couples TRBV7-9 to TRBJ1-4; D not resolved. Germline V gives CDR1 SEHNR, CDR2 FQNEAQ (reference sequence). V lost 5 bases, J lost 11 bases, and 15 bases lay in between. The CDR3 is made up of 13 amino acids. CDR3 sequence: CASSLMEGRKLFF. The CDR3 DNA reads TGTGCCAGCAGCCTTATGGAGGGTCGGAAACTGTTTTTT.

This clone occurred once. This chain joins TRBV18 and TRBJ1-2; 9 bases agree with TRBD1. This CDR3 spans 17 amino acids. Germline assignment: CDR1 KGHSH and CDR2 LQKENI. J was trimmed by 5 bases and V by 3 bases; bases with no gene match: 13. DNA of the CDR3: TGTGCCAGCTCACCCTACCTCGAGGCACAGGGGGCGTATGGCTACACCTTC. It translates to CASSPYLEAQGAYGYTF.

This clone was observed a single time. The chain recombines TRBV24-1 with TRBJ2-5; 11 bases are shared with TRBD1. After removal of 4 bases from V and 5 bases from J, the junction contained 5 bases not matched to a gene. CDR1 and CDR2 from the germline V gene are KGHDR and SFDVKD. The CDR3 length is 15 residues. This CDR3 reads CATSEGDRGGETQYF. The CDR3 DNA reads as TGTGCCACCAGTGAGGGGGACAGGGGGGGTGAGACCCAGTACTTC.

This chain connects TRBV27 to TRBJ2-5; D possibly corresponds to TRBD2 (7 bases). There are 14 residues in the CDR3. The germline V and J ends were trimmed by 5 bases and 7 bases, with 17 bases remaining between them. The germline V gene encodes CDR1 MNHEY and CDR2 SMNVEV (reference sequence). In DNA form, the CDR3 reads TGTGCCAGCAGTGTGCGGGGGCCTTCGGGGACCCAGTACTTC. Protein product: CASSVRGPSGTQYF.

This chain joins TRBV2 and TRBJ1-2; D unresolved. The germline gives CDR1 SNHLY, CDR2 FYNNEI. The CDR3 consists of 12 residues. V shed 7 bases and J shed 5 bases, with 11 bases lying between them. The CDR3 bases are TGTGCCAGCATTCCTACTGGGTATGGCTACACCTTC. This encodes CASIPTGYGYTF.

The chain links TRBV5-1 to TRBJ1-4; D call uncertain. The V gene's germline CDR1 is SGHRS and CDR2 YFSETQ. CDR3 size: 14 residues. V was trimmed by 4 bases and J by 7 bases, leaving 14 bases between them. CDR3 in amino acids: CASSPASRFEKLFF. CDR3 nucleotides: TGCGCCAGCAGCCCGGCTTCGAGGTTTGAAAAACTGTTTTTT.

V and J are TRBV12-2 and TRBJ1-5. TRBV12-2 is a pseudogene segment. This CDR3 comprises 13 residues. This chain's CDR3 is CASRLALGRPQHF. The CDR3 DNA is TGTGCAAGTCGCTTAGCCCTGGGGAGACCCCAGCATTTT.